This T cell receptor beta chain was identified in a study of cytomegalovirus exposure and HLA in healthy donors. Study-wide results and caveats: The study labeled fewer than 200 TCR beta chains cytomegalovirus-associated.

Researchers ran the PCR with 60 Vbeta and 13 Jbeta primers. Profiling relied on immunoSEQ multiplex PCR, and the TCRdb table lists in-frame clones only, not all of them. This sample yields 100,000 to 150,000 clones, of which roughly three quarters are seen a single time; 1.1% belongs to the top ten. To note about this clone: Its cognate antigen is unknown.

Deletions cut 3 bases from V and 5 bases from J, with 22 bases between. The CDR3 is made up of 16 amino acids. Germline-derived CDR1 and CDR2 are GTSNPN and SVGIG (reference sequence). Sequenced: PBMCs. The rearrangement links TRBV30 to TRBJ2-5; maybe TRBD2 (7 bases). The receptor comes from a male donor in good health and CMV-seronegative. CDR3: CAWRRSPGGRGETQYF. For the CDR3, the DNA is TGTGCCTGGAGGAGATCCCCCGGGGGGCGCGGGGAGACCCAGTACTTC.